The 22 T cell receptor beta chains given below trace back to one sample, sequenced in a study of blood T cell repertoires in COVID-19. Measured with immunoSEQ multiplex PCR; TCRdb has only the in-frame clones, and not every one. Altogether 120,000 to 150,000 clones are present, about 85% being singletons, with the ten largest covering around two fifths. The sequenced sample consisted of peripheral blood. Receptors originate from a human donor in a cohort sampled during active COVID-19.

The chain links TRBV7-9 to TRBJ2-4, with D perhaps TRBD1 (6 bases). Germline CDR1 is SEHNR and CDR2 is FQNEAQ (reference sequence). V lost 1 base and J lost 0, with 13 bases in between. The CDR3 extends over 17 amino acids. The CDR3 reads CASSLGGTKLAKNIQYF. CDR3 bases: TGTGCCAGCAGCTTAGGGGGGACAAAGCTAGCCAAAAACATTCAGTACTTC.

The chain uses TRBV7-8 and TRBJ2-5; tentative D call: TRBD2 (5 bases). Germline CDR1 SGHVS, CDR2 FQNEAQ. The CDR3 length is 17 residues. V lost 5 bases to trimming and J lost 2 bases, with 21 bases between them. CDR3 loop: CASSPRRIFPGQETQYF. The CDR3 bases are TGTGCCAGCAGCCCTCGGCGGATATTTCCGGGGCAAGAGACCCAGTACTTC.

The chain links TRBV11-2 to TRBJ2-7; 7 bases align to TRBD1. V dropped 2 bases and J dropped 0; count of bases not matched to a gene: 7. Germline values: CDR1 SGHAT, CDR2 FQNNGV. The CDR3 covers 16 residues. Here the CDR3 reads CASSLRPGQLSYEQYF. The CDR3 nucleotides are TGTGCCAGCAGCTTAAGACCGGGACAGCTCTCCTACGAGCAGTACTTC.

CDR3 bases: TGTGCCTGGGGACGCTATAGCAATCAGCCCCAGCATTTT. It yields the protein CAWGRYSNQPQHF. The J gene is TRBJ1-5, the V gene TRBV30, with D hard to call. V lost 5 bases, J lost 0 bases, and 8 bases lay in between. The CDR3 totals 13 residues. Germline values: CDR1 GTSNPN, CDR2 SVGIG (reference sequence).

The chain joins TRBV30 to TRBJ1-5; TRBD1 aligns across 7 bases. The J segment lost 6 bases and the V segment lost 5 bases, leaving 16 bases of the junction unmatched. The CDR3 has 16 residues. In germline, CDR1 is GTSNPN, CDR2 SVGIG (reference sequence). The CDR3, as DNA: TGTGCCTGGGACAGGGATTGGGGGCTTTCGGGTCAGCCCCAGCATTTT. Translated: CAWDRDWGLSGQPQHF.

This chain uses TRBV29-1 with TRBJ1-2, with a possible D match to TRBD1 (5 bases). CDR1 SQVTM and CDR2 ANQGSEA come from the germline V gene. Trimming pared 4 bases from V and 6 bases from J, leaving 18 bases between. The CDR3 extends over 14 amino acids. The CDR3 loop is CSVVPRERGDGYTF. CDR3 DNA: TGCAGCGTTGTCCCCAGGGAACGGGGGGATGGCTACACCTTC.

The rearrangement joins TRBV28 to TRBJ1-5, with a possible D match to TRBD1 (6 bases). This CDR3 has 14 residues. The germline V gene encodes CDR1 MDHEN and CDR2 SYDVKM. Trimming removed 5 bases at V and 3 bases at J, with 11 bases between. The CDR3 protein is CASSRRDINQPQHF. The DNA for the CDR3 is TGTGCCAGCAGTCGCCGGGACATCAATCAGCCCCAGCATTTT.

This chain links TRBV20-1 with TRBJ1-2; TRBD1 matches at 9 bases. With 3 bases clipped from V and 5 bases from J, the junction kept 4 bases outside the gene matches. CDR3 size: 13 residues. Germline CDR1 reads DFQATT; CDR2 reads SNEGSKA (reference sequence). The CDR3 is CSASTGGGYGYTF. In DNA, the CDR3 is TGCAGTGCTAGTACAGGGGGCGGGTATGGCTACACCTTC.

The rearrangement links TRBV6-5 to TRBJ2-1; D gene unclear. The V gene's germline CDR1 is MNHEY and CDR2 SVGAGI. V lost 5 bases, J lost 9 bases, and 14 bases lay in between. This CDR3 region has 13 residues. This CDR3 is CASSTTWRGEQFF. In nucleotides, the CDR3 is TGTGCCAGCAGTACCACATGGCGAGGTGAGCAGTTCTTC.

This chain uses TRBV29-1 with TRBJ2-5; D is perhaps TRBD2 (5 bases). V lost 4 bases to trimming and J lost 2 bases, with 11 bases between them. This CDR3 contains 13 residues. Germline V gene lookup returns CDR1 SQVTM and CDR2 ANQGSEA. The CDR3 DNA follows: TGCAGCGTTGGTGCCAGACTACAAGAGACCCAGTACTTC. Translating it yields CSVGARLQETQYF.

The chain couples TRBV24-1 to TRBJ2-3; D might be TRBD2 (6 bases). The germline V and J ends were trimmed by 4 bases and 2 bases, with 9 bases remaining between them. Germline loops: CDR1 KGHDR, CDR2 SFDVKD. This CDR3 contains 14 residues. Here the CDR3 DNA reads TGTGCCACCAGTGACTCGGGGGTCACAGATACGCAGTATTTT. Its protein is CATSDSGVTDTQYF.

The chain uses TRBV30 and TRBJ1-1; no clear D. This CDR3 contains 13 residues. Germline V lookup: CDR1 GTSNPN, CDR2 SVGIG (reference sequence). V was cut by 4 bases and J by 1 base, with 10 bases left in between. This chain's CDR3 is CAWTPGWNTEAFF. The CDR3 nucleotides read TGTGCCTGGACCCCAGGCTGGAACACTGAAGCTTTCTTT.

The rearrangement uses TRBV6-1 and TRBJ1-6; D not resolved. Looked up from germline, CDR1 is MNHNS and CDR2 is SASEGT. Deletions cut 2 bases from V and 10 bases from J, with 15 bases between. The CDR3 is 15 residues long. CDR3 sequence reads: CASSEHTSIESPLHF. The CDR3 region has the DNA TGTGCCAGCAGTGAACACACGTCAATCGAATCACCCCTCCACTTT.

J is TRBJ1-1 and V is TRBV5-1; 9 bases align to TRBD1. Germline V gene data show CDR1 as SGHRS and CDR2 as YFSETQ. The CDR3 length is 15 residues. Trimming at V came to 5 bases and at J to 1 base, leaving 6 bases not matched to a gene. In nucleotides, the CDR3 is TGCGCCAGCAGGGGGACAGGGAAAGGGAACACTGAAGCTTTCTTT. The encoded protein is CASRGTGKGNTEAFF.

The chain is built from TRBV12-3 or TRBV12-4 and TRBJ1-1, with D possibly TRBD1 on 5 matching bases. Trimming shortened V by 8 bases and J by 5 bases, and 15 bases separated the two germline ends. CDR3 size: 13 residues. The DNA of the CDR3 is TGTGCCAGCGCTCCAGGGCGGTGGACTGAAGCTTTCTTT. As protein: CASAPGRWTEAFF.

This rearrangement joins TRBV11-3 to TRBJ1-2; 7 nucleotides line up with TRBD1. The CDR3 loop spans 15 amino acids. Trimming took 1 base from V and 4 from J; bases not matched to a gene: 6. Germline V gene sequence: CDR1 SGHNT, CDR2 YENEEA. CDR3 bases: TGTGCCAGCAGCTTAGCTGGCGACAGGGTCTATGGCTACACCTTC. Translating it yields CASSLAGDRVYGYTF.

CDR3 in amino acids: CASSPTRDFYGYTF. The CDR3 DNA follows: TGTGCCAGCAGTCCCACAAGGGACTTCTATGGCTACACCTTC. The J gene is TRBJ1-2, the V gene TRBV27; D possibly corresponds to TRBD1 (5 bases). The CDR3 loop spans 14 amino acids. Looked up from germline, CDR1 is MNHEY and CDR2 is SMNVEV (reference sequence). Trimming removed 5 bases at V and 4 bases at J, with 14 bases between.

The chain combines TRBV10-3 with TRBJ1-2; 8 bases fit TRBD1. This CDR3 has 13 amino acids. Trimming cost V 6 bases and J 6 bases; bases outside gene matches: 6. The germline gives CDR1 ENHRY, CDR2 SYGVKD. DNA for the CDR3: TGTGCCATCAGCGACAGGGGAGTCGATGGCTACACCTTC. Its translation is CAISDRGVDGYTF.

The count of this clone is one. This chain links TRBV7-2 with TRBJ1-5; unclear D gene. The length of the CDR3 is 13 residues. The germline V gene encodes CDR1 SGHTA and CDR2 FQGNSA. Trimming removed 1 base from V and 4 bases from J, with 5 bases in between. CDR3 region: CASSLDRNQPQHF. DNA for the CDR3: TGTGCCAGCAGCTTAGACCGGAATCAGCCCCAGCATTTT.

The gene calls are TRBV5-6 and TRBJ1-6; D uncertain. V shed 4 bases and J shed 6 bases, with 14 bases lying between them. Germline lookup yields CDR1 SGHDT and CDR2 YYEEEE. The CDR3 loop spans 15 amino acids. CDR3 in amino acids: CASSTRQTRNSPLHF. CDR3 in DNA: TGTGCCAGCAGCACCCGCCAAACACGTAATTCACCCCTCCACTTT.

The DNA of the CDR3 is TGTGCCACCTCTACCGGACAGGGATTGGAGACCCAGTACTTC. As protein: CATSTGQGLETQYF. The rearrangement joins TRBV24-1 to TRBJ2-5; TRBD1 matches 8 bases. Germline trimming cut 9 bases from V and 5 bases from J; bases unmatched to any gene: 10. The CDR3 spans 14 residues. The germline V gene has CDR1 KGHDR and CDR2 SFDVKD.

The chain has TRBV4-2 and TRBJ2-3, with TRBD2 matching 14 bases. CDR3 length: 16 amino acids. The junction had 3 bases not matched to a gene; V was cut back by 2 bases and J by 5 bases. Germline CDR1 and CDR2: LGHNA and YNFKEQ. CDR3 region: CASSQPGTSGGDTQYF. In DNA, the CDR3 is TGTGCCAGCAGCCAACCAGGGACTAGCGGGGGAGATACGCAGTATTTT.